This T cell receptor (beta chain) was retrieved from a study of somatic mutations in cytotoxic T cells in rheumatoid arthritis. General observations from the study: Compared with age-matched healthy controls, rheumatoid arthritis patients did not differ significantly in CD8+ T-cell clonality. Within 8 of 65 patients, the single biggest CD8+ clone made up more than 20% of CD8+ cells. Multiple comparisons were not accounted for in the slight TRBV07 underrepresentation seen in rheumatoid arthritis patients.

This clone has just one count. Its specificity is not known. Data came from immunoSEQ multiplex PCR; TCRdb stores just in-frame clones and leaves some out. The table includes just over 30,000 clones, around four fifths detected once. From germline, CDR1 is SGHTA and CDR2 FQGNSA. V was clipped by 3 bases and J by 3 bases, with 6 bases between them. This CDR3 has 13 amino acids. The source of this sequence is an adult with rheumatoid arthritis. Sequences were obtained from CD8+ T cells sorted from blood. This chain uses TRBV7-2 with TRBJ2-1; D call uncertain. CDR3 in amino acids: CASSFRVYNEQFF. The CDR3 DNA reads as TGTGCCAGCAGCTTTAGGGTCTACAATGAGCAGTTCTTC.